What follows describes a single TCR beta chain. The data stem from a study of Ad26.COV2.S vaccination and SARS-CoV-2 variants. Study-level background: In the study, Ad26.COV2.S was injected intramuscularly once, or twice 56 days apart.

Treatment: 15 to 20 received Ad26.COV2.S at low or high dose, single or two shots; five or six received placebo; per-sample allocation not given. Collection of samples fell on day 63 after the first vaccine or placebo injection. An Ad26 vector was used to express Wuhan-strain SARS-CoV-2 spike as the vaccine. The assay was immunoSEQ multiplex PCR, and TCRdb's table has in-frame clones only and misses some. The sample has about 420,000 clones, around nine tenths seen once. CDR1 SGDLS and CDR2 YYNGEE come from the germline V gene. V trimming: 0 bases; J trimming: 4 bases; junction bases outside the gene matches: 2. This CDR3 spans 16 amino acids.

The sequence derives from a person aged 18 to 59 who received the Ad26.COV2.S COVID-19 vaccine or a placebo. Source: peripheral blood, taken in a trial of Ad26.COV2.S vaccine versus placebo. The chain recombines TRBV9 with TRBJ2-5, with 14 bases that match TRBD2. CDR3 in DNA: TGTGCCAGCAGCGTAGTTGGACTAGCGGGGGGAGAGACCCAGTACTTC. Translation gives CASSVVGLAGGETQYF.